Below, 31 T cell receptor beta chains from the same sample are listed, as sequenced in a study of spatial heterogeneity in lung cancer. MiXCR, applied by TCRdb to the 5' RACE reads, yields one record per CDR3 protein. Counted here are under 45,000 distinct CDR3 sequences, over 6.5% occurring once; the ten biggest clones make up roughly 8.8%. Described time point: blood at routine non-recurrence follow-up after resection. This material consisted of PBMCs, taken at follow-up. These receptors all come from a male donor with early-stage non-small cell lung cancer.

Judged by abundance, this clonotype is medium-sized. The chain is built from TRBV28 and TRBJ2-1, with a possible D match to TRBD1 (6 bases). V lost 6 bases to trimming and J lost 7 bases, with 10 bases between them. The CDR3 length is 12 residues. The germline gives CDR1 MDHEN, CDR2 SYDVKM. The CDR3 nucleotides are TGTGCCAGCAGCCCAGGGGTTAATGAGCAGTTCTTC. Amino acids: CASSPGVNEQFF.

This clonotype was picked up many times. This sequence joins TRBV19 and TRBJ2-1; TRBD2 is a possible D gene (6 bases). V was pared by 10 bases and J by 0 bases, with 16 bases between. The CDR3 runs 15 residues. Per germline, CDR1 LNHDA and CDR2 SQIVND (reference sequence). CDR3 in amino acids: CATSTDGSSYNEQFF. The CDR3 coding sequence is TGTGCCACTTCAACGGACGGGAGCTCCTACAATGAGCAGTTCTTC.

The chain carries TRBV6-1 and TRBJ2-7; tentative D call: TRBD2 (5 bases). This CDR3 has 13 residues. Germline V gene lookup returns CDR1 MNHNS and CDR2 SASEGT. The ends were cut back, 4 bases at V and 4 bases at J, with 11 bases in the middle. The DNA for the CDR3 is TGTGCCAGCAGTGTCATTAGAGGGTACGAGCAGTACTTC. Its protein product is CASSVIRGYEQYF.

At least ten counts were recorded for this clonotype. The rearrangement uses TRBV7-3 and TRBJ2-1; D ambiguous. The CDR3 has 14 residues. Germline CDR1 SGHTA, CDR2 FQGTGA. The V gene lost 5 bases and the J gene lost 4 bases, with 12 bases spanning the gap. CDR3 sequence reads: CASSPSRTYNEQFF. CDR3 bases: TGTGCCAGCAGCCCCAGCCGCACTTACAATGAGCAGTTCTTC.

This clonotype has at least ten counts. The genes are TRBV20-1 and TRBJ2-1; TRBD1 agrees at 7 bases. CDR1 is DFQATT and CDR2 is SNEGSKA in the germline V gene (reference sequence). This CDR3 is 12 amino acids long. The trim removed 1 base at V and 8 bases at J, leaving 2 bases unmatched. The CDR3 is CSARADRDEQFF. In DNA form, the CDR3 reads TGCAGTGCTAGAGCTGACAGGGATGAGCAGTTCTTC.

The rearrangement links TRBV11-3 to TRBJ2-7, with D perhaps TRBD2 (6 bases). Trimming shortened V by 4 bases and J by 7 bases, and 14 bases separated the two germline ends. The germline V gene encodes CDR1 SGHNT and CDR2 YENEEA. The CDR3 has 13 residues. CDR3: CASSSGLTGEQYF. The CDR3 DNA reads as TGTGCCAGCAGCTCGGGACTTACGGGAGAGCAGTACTTC.

The chain carries TRBV6-2 or TRBV6-3 and TRBJ2-5; TRBD1 matches at 9 bases. Germline CDR1 MNHEY, CDR2 SVGEGT. V shed 5 bases and J 5 bases; nucleotides not matched to a gene: 9. The CDR3 has 15 residues. The CDR3 region has the DNA TGTGCCAGCAGTATGGGACAGGGAATATACGAGACCCAGTACTTC. Translated: CASSMGQGIYETQYF.

This clonotype was observed many times. The chain joins TRBV7-9 to TRBJ1-1, with unresolved D. There are 14 residues in the CDR3. The V gene's germline CDR1 is SEHNR and CDR2 FQNEAQ (reference sequence). V was clipped by 4 bases and J by 5 bases, with 14 bases between them. This CDR3 is CASSSRERETEAFF. As DNA, the CDR3 is TGTGCCAGCAGCTCCCGGGAGCGGGAAACTGAAGCTTTCTTT.

This chain uses TRBV11-1 with TRBJ2-1; perhaps TRBD2 as D (6 bases). CDR1 is SGHAT, CDR2 FQDESV, per germline (reference sequence). Between the trimmed V and J ends, which lost 6 bases and 6 bases, there was a span of 9 bases. The CDR3 runs 12 residues. CDR3 amino acids: CASRGDSNEQFF. The CDR3 DNA is TGTGCCAGCAGGGGGGACTCCAATGAGCAGTTCTTC.

This clonotype was observed many times. V gene TRBV9 combines with J gene TRBJ1-1; no reliable D call. The CDR3 runs 13 residues. Germline V gives CDR1 SGDLS, CDR2 YYNGEE. V lost 4 bases and J 4 bases, leaving 11 bases between the germline ends. CDR3 DNA: TGTGCCAGCAGCCCCTACCCCTCCACTGAAGCTTTCTTT. It encodes CASSPYPSTEAFF.

This clonotype was seen many times. The rearrangement uses TRBV5-4 and TRBJ2-5, with 14 bases that match TRBD2. The J segment lost 5 bases and the V segment lost 3 bases, leaving 9 bases of the junction unmatched. Germline CDR1 and CDR2: SGHNT and YYREEE (reference sequence). This CDR3 is built from 17 residues. This CDR3 reads CASSSGLAGGIVETQYF. Here the CDR3 DNA reads TGTGCCAGCAGCTCCGGACTAGCGGGGGGAATTGTGGAGACCCAGTACTTC.

This clonotype occurred many times. The genes are TRBV6-1 and TRBJ2-5, with 11 nucleotides matching TRBD2. The CDR3 spans 16 residues. CDR1 is MNHNS and CDR2 is SASEGT in the germline V gene. The junction had 3 bases not matched to a gene; V was cut back by 2 bases and J by 1 base. The CDR3 here is CASSELAGGPQETQYF. The CDR3 bases are TGTGCCAGCAGTGAATTAGCGGGGGGGCCCCAAGAGACCCAGTACTTC.

This clonotype was observed many times. CDR3 in amino acids: CASGGITDTQYF. The CDR3 DNA is TGTGCCAGCGGAGGTATCACAGATACGCAGTATTTT. This chain connects TRBV7-9 to TRBJ2-3; the D gene is possibly TRBD2 (5 bases). The CDR3 length is 12 residues. Germline V gene lookup returns CDR1 SEHNR and CDR2 FQNEAQ (reference sequence). V was trimmed by 8 bases and J by 2 bases, leaving 8 bases between them.

This clonotype was counted ten times or more. V gene TRBV20-1 combines with J gene TRBJ1-1, with D tentatively TRBD1 (6 bases). This CDR3 is 16 amino acids long. Per germline, CDR1 DFQATT and CDR2 SNEGSKA (reference sequence). The V gene lost 0 bases and the J gene lost 1 base, with 15 bases spanning the gap. Here the CDR3 reads CSARDVSRGGNTEAFF. Here the CDR3 DNA reads TGCAGTGCTAGAGATGTATCTAGGGGGGGGAACACTGAAGCTTTCTTT.

V gene TRBV30 combines with J gene TRBJ1-2; perhaps TRBD1 as D (5 bases). The CDR3 contains 12 residues. With 7 bases removed from V and 7 bases from J, the gap between germline ends came to 16 bases. The germline V gene encodes CDR1 GTSNPN and CDR2 SVGIG (reference sequence). CDR3 sequence reads: CASQKGLLGYTF. The DNA of the CDR3 is TGTGCCTCTCAGAAGGGACTTCTTGGCTACACCTTC.

This clonotype was observed many times. The chain couples TRBV3-1 to TRBJ1-5, with D possibly being TRBD1 (6 bases). Germline CDR1 is LGHDT and CDR2 is YNNKEL (reference sequence). The CDR3 sequence is 15 residues long. Trimming shortened V by 6 bases and J by 1 base, and 13 bases separated the two germline ends. This CDR3 is CASSTGRWSNQPQHF. The CDR3, as DNA: TGTGCCAGCAGTACAGGGAGGTGGAGCAATCAGCCCCAGCATTTT.

This clonotype was counted ten times or more. J is TRBJ1-6 and V is TRBV11-2, with TRBD1 identical over 7 bases. After removal of 2 bases from V and 1 base from J, the junction contained 8 bases not matched to a gene. CDR1 is SGHAT and CDR2 is FQNNGV in the germline V gene. The CDR3 has 18 amino acids. The CDR3 protein is CASSLPGQEKSYNSPLHF. DNA of the CDR3: TGTGCCAGCAGCTTACCCGGACAGGAGAAGTCCTATAATTCACCCCTCCACTTT.

This clonotype appeared many times. The J gene is TRBJ2-3, the V gene TRBV5-1, with TRBD2 matching over 10 bases. The V gene end was trimmed by 0 bases and the J gene end by 6 bases; junction bases not matched to a gene: 4. CDR1 and CDR2 from the germline V gene are SGHRS and YFSETQ. The CDR3 extends over 15 amino acids. CDR3 nucleotides: TGCGCCAGCAGCTTGGTCGGACTAGCGGAGGATACGCAGTATTTT. It yields the protein CASSLVGLAEDTQYF.

In this sample, this clonotype turned up many times. The gene calls are TRBV7-6 and TRBJ2-2, with a tentative D call TRBD1 (5 bases). Germline-derived CDR1 and CDR2 are SGHVS and FNYEAQ. V was shortened by 6 bases and J by 4 bases, with 30 bases between the two germline ends. CDR3 length: 20 residues. The CDR3 nucleotides are TGTGCCAGCAGTCGCCCAGTAGTCGACAGAACCCACCTAATCACCGGGGAGCTGTTTTTT. Protein product: CASSRPVVDRTHLITGELFF.

The chain couples TRBV7-2 to TRBJ2-5; no firm D call. CDR1 is SGHTA, CDR2 FQGNSA, per germline. The CDR3 sequence is 14 residues long. Trimming stripped 5 bases from V and 1 base from J, with 11 bases between. In DNA form, the CDR3 reads TGTGCCAGCAGCCCCAGCTATCTCCAAGAGACCCAGTACTTC. This encodes CASSPSYLQETQYF.

This clonotype was seen at least ten times. This rearrangement joins TRBV3-1 to TRBJ2-3, with 9 bases aligning to TRBD2. V lost 0 bases, J lost 2 bases, and 3 bases stayed unmatched. Germline loops: CDR1 LGHDT, CDR2 YNNKEL (reference sequence). CDR3 size: 16 residues. Written as DNA, the CDR3 is TGTGCCAGCAGCCAAGAAGCGGGGGGCTTCACAGATACGCAGTATTTT. Its translation is CASSQEAGGFTDTQYF.

This clonotype showed up many times. The chain joins TRBV6-2 or TRBV6-3 to TRBJ2-3; weak D call: TRBD2 (6 bases). Germline CDR1 MNHEY, CDR2 SVGEGT. The CDR3 extends over 14 amino acids. Trimming took 6 bases from V and 1 from J, leaving 11 bases between them. CDR3 protein: CASSWRAGTDTQYF. The CDR3 nucleotides are TGTGCCAGCAGCTGGAGGGCTGGCACAGATACGCAGTATTTT.

Only a few counts were recorded for this clonotype. The chain recombines TRBV11-2 with TRBJ2-2, with TRBD2 identical over 8 bases. The CDR3 length is 16 residues. The V gene end was trimmed by 4 bases and the J gene end by 0 bases; junction bases not matched to a gene: 4. Germline V gene data show CDR1 as SGHAT and CDR2 as FQNNGV. In DNA, the CDR3 is TGTGCCAGCAGCTCCTTAGCGGGGACGAACACCGGGGAGCTGTTTTTT. Residues: CASSSLAGTNTGELFF.

The table lists this clonotype with many counts. This chain connects TRBV12-3 or TRBV12-4 to TRBJ1-5, with 7 nucleotides matching TRBD1. CDR3 size: 14 residues. The trim removed 4 bases at V and 4 bases at J, leaving 4 bases unmatched. DNA of the CDR3: TGTGCCAGCAGTTACGACAGGGTTAATCAGCCCCAGCATTTT. It codes for CASSYDRVNQPQHF.

The chain employs TRBV11-2 and TRBJ1-2; D ambiguous. Germline CDR1 SGHAT, CDR2 FQNNGV. V was shortened by 3 bases and J by 2 bases, with 7 bases between the two germline ends. The CDR3 spans 13 residues. As DNA, the CDR3 is TGTGCCAGCAGCTTTACAGACAACTATGGCTACACCTTC. The encoded protein is CASSFTDNYGYTF.

As to this clonotype: This may arise from a read error, as a much more abundant clone is one base away. V gene TRBV7-9 combines with J gene TRBJ2-2, with unresolved D. The CDR3 runs to 17 residues. Germline V CDR1 and CDR2: SEHNR, FQNEAQ (reference sequence). The CDR3, as DNA: TGTGCCAACAGCTCCTATTTCACGGACGTGAACACCGGGGAGCTGTTTTTT. Translating gives CANSSYFTDVNTGELFF.

Concerning this clonotype itself: Relative to the germline gene, one junction end is altered; a read error may explain this. V gene TRBV7-9 combines with J gene TRBJ2-2, with 9 bases lining up with TRBD1. The length of the CDR3 is 16 residues. Germline V gene data show CDR1 as SEHNR and CDR2 as FQNEAQ (reference sequence). CDR3 residues: CASSQTGTGRTGVLFF. CDR3 DNA sequence: TGTGCCAGCAGCCAAACCGGGACAGGGAGGACCGGGGTGCTGTTTTTT.

In its sample, this clonotype was seen many times. The CDR3 loop is CSVSTQGAGEKLFF. CDR3 bases: TGCAGCGTTAGTACACAGGGAGCAGGCGAAAAACTGTTTTTT. V is TRBV29-1 and J is TRBJ1-4, with TRBD1 as a possible D gene (6 bases). Germline V gene sequence: CDR1 SQVTM, CDR2 ANQGSEA. Trimming pared 5 bases from V and 8 bases from J, leaving 18 bases between. The CDR3 contains 14 residues.

Many counts were recorded for this clonotype. The gene calls are TRBV11-2 and TRBJ2-7; D not resolved. Germline V CDR1 and CDR2: SGHAT, FQNNGV. CDR3 length equals 15 residues. Trimming took off 1 base at V and 0 bases at J, with 10 bases between the two ends. CDR3 loop: CASSLVTSSSYEQYF. The CDR3 DNA follows: TGTGCCAGCAGCTTAGTGACATCCAGCTCCTACGAGCAGTACTTC. Looking up the rest from reference TRBV11-2 and TRBJ2-7 gives the full variable domain: EAGVAQSPRYKIIEKRQSVAFWCNPISGHATLYWYQQILGQGPKLLIQFQNNGVVDDSQLPKDRFSAERLKGVDSTLKIQPAKLEDSAVYLCASSLVTSSSYEQYFGPGTRLTVT.

Only a few counts were recorded for this clonotype. The gene calls are TRBV27 and TRBJ1-2; D is possibly TRBD1 (5 bases). The CDR3 has 14 amino acids. Germline loops: CDR1 MNHEY, CDR2 SMNVEV (reference sequence). V dropped 8 bases and J dropped 4 bases, with 17 bases sitting between them. The CDR3 is CASVGPGPLYGYTF. CDR3 nucleotide sequence: TGTGCCAGCGTGGGTCCGGGACCGCTCTATGGCTACACCTTC.

This clonotype came up many times. J is TRBJ2-1 and V is TRBV2, with D uncertain. The germline V and J ends were trimmed by 6 bases and 2 bases, with 14 bases remaining between them. CDR3 length: 15 residues. CDR1 and CDR2 (germline): SNHLY, FYNNEI. For the CDR3, the DNA is TGTGCCAGCAGGCCAGGCGACGGAGCCTACAATGAGCAGTTCTTC. Its protein product is CASRPGDGAYNEQFF.